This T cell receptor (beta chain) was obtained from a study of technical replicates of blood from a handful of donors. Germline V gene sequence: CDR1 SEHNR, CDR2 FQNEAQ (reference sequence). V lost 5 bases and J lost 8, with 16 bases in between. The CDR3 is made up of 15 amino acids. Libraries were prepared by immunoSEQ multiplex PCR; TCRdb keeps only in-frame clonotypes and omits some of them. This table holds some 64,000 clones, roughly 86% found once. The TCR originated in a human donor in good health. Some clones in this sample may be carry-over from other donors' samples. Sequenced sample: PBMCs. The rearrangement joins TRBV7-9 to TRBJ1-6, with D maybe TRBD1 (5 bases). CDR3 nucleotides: TGTGCCAGCAGCGAAGCGCGGGGCGCTTATTCACCCCTCCACTTT. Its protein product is CASSEARGAYSPLHF.